The 20 T cell receptor beta chains below all came from one sample that was sequenced in a study of T cells after yellow fever vaccination. TCRdb ran MiXCR on the 5' RACE reads and lists one entry per CDR3 protein. The top ten hold approximately 20% of the sample, which has 250,000 to 350,000 distinct CDR3 sequences, 3.5% to 4.5% seen once. The sample was PBMCs, taken 15 days after the yellow fever booster vaccination. The receptors stem from a man younger than 30 who received the YFV17D yellow fever vaccine.

Turning to this clonotype: It may be a read error: a sequence one base away is much more abundant. The chain joins TRBV29-1 to TRBJ2-2; TRBD1 matches at 7 bases. CDR3 size: 13 residues. V lost 7 bases, J lost 6 bases, and 8 bases stayed unmatched. Germline CDR1 SQVTM, CDR2 ANQGSEA. CDR3 sequence (DNA): TGCAGCGCGGGGACAGCTAACGCCGGGGAGCTGTTTTTT. Translation: CSAGTANAGELFF.

The J gene is TRBJ2-2, the V gene TRBV2; D is unclear. Germline-derived CDR1 and CDR2 are SNHLY and FYNNEI. V lost 1 base and J lost 3, with 6 bases in between. CDR3 length: 14 amino acids. DNA of the CDR3: TGTGCCAGCAGTGAAGACCCGTACACCGGGGAGCTGTTTTTT. The encoded protein is CASSEDPYTGELFF. Variable domain in full (rest from reference TRBV2 and TRBJ2-2): EPEVTQTPSHQVTQMGQEVILRCVPISNHLYFYWYRQILGQKVEFLVSFYNNEISEKSEIFDDQFSVERPDGSNFTLKIRSTKLEDSAMYFCASSEDPYTGELFFGEGSRLTVL.

The V call is TRBV20-1, the J call TRBJ1-1; D gene uncertain. Germline lookup yields CDR1 DFQATT and CDR2 SNEGSKA (reference sequence). This CDR3 region has 13 residues. The ends were cut back, 6 bases at V and 3 bases at J, with 14 bases in the middle. The CDR3 DNA is TGCAGTGCCCAAATTATGGCGGACACTGAAGCTTTCTTT. This sequence encodes CSAQIMADTEAFF.

This clonotype occurred a few times. CDR3 bases: TGTGCCAGCAGTTTATGGAGGGGGTCGGGGGCAGATACGCAGTATTTT. It specifies CASSLWRGSGADTQYF. The chain links TRBV28 to TRBJ2-3, with D possibly being TRBD1 or TRBD2 (6 bases each). V lost 0 bases, J lost 4 bases, and 14 bases lay in between. The CDR3 is 16 residues long. The V gene's germline CDR1 is MDHEN and CDR2 SYDVKM.

This clonotype has at least ten counts. This CDR3 is CASSQDLGNANTGELFF. The CDR3 DNA reads TGCGCCAGCAGCCAAGATTTGGGGAACGCGAACACCGGGGAGCTGTTTTTT. V usage is TRBV4-3 and J usage is TRBJ2-2; D not resolved. This CDR3 has 17 amino acids. The germline CDR1 and CDR2 sequences are LGHNA and YSLEER. The ends were cut back, 0 bases at V and 0 bases at J, with 11 bases in the middle.

This clonotype was picked up one time. The rearrangement uses TRBV19 and TRBJ1-5; D is ambiguous. The CDR3 is made up of 14 amino acids. Trimming took off 9 bases at V and 0 bases at J, with 12 bases between the two ends. CDR1 is LNHDA, CDR2 SQIVND, per germline (reference sequence). The CDR3 DNA reads TGTGCCAGCGCGGATTGGAGTAGCAATCAGCCCCAGCATTTT. Residues: CASADWSSNQPQHF.

This clonotype was recorded many times. The J gene is TRBJ2-5, the V gene TRBV5-1, with unresolved D. Trimming left V 0 bases short and J 5 bases short, with 11 bases between. CDR1 and CDR2 (germline): SGHRS, YFSETQ. There are 14 residues in the CDR3. CDR3 protein: CASSLVLAVETQYF. The DNA for the CDR3 is TGCGCCAGCAGCTTGGTCCTGGCGGTCGAGACCCAGTACTTC.

This clonotype was found many times. The chain combines TRBV6-6 with TRBJ1-1; weak D call: TRBD1 (5 bases). The length of the CDR3 is 14 residues. Germline CDR1 is MNHNY and CDR2 is SVGAGI (reference sequence). V gave up 7 bases and J gave up 1 base, with 13 bases separating them. CDR3 sequence reads: CASTTSTGNTEAFF. The CDR3 DNA reads TGTGCCAGCACCACATCAACAGGGAACACTGAAGCTTTCTTT.

This clonotype was seen a few times. The chain links TRBV2 to TRBJ1-1; D is undetermined. CDR3 length: 11 residues. CDR1 is SNHLY and CDR2 is FYNNEI in the germline V gene. The V end was cut by 7 bases, the J end by 0 bases, with 3 bases between. CDR3 loop: CASTLNTEAFF. CDR3 DNA: TGTGCCAGCACGCTGAACACTGAAGCTTTCTTT.

This clonotype has just a few counts. The chain has TRBV6-2 or TRBV6-3 and TRBJ2-7, with D possibly matching TRBD2 (5 bases). Trimming shortened V by 6 bases and J by 2 bases, and 20 bases separated the two germline ends. This CDR3 contains 16 residues. Germline loops: CDR1 MNHEY, CDR2 SVGEGT. The CDR3 DNA is TGTGCCAGCAGCCCAGCCGGACTCCTTAGGACCTACGAGCAGTACTTC. It yields the protein CASSPAGLLRTYEQYF.

This clonotype has just a few counts. The chain carries TRBV7-2 and TRBJ2-7; no reliable D call. This CDR3 has 12 residues. Germline CDR1 is SGHTA and CDR2 is FQGNSA. Trimming removed 2 bases at V and 4 bases at J, with 6 bases between. The CDR3 DNA reads TGTGCCAGCAGCTTAAGGTATTACGAGCAGTACTTC. The encoded protein is CASSLRYYEQYF.

The chain carries TRBV5-1 and TRBJ1-4; 9 bases match TRBD1. The CDR3 loop spans 15 amino acids. The germline gives CDR1 SGHRS, CDR2 YFSETQ. Trimming removed 5 bases from V and 7 bases from J; junction bases left unmatched: 9. The CDR3 here is CASRDTGGRSEKLFF. As DNA, the CDR3 is TGCGCCAGCAGGGACACAGGGGGCCGGTCTGAAAAACTGTTTTTT. The whole variable domain, remainder taken from reference TRBV5-1 and TRBJ1-4, is KAGVTQTPRYLIKTRGQQVTLSCSPISGHRSVSWYQQTPGQGLQFLFEYFSETQRNKGNFPGRFSGRQFSNSRSEMNVSTLELGDSALYLCASRDTGGRSEKLFFGSGTQLSVL.

This clonotype was found a few times. The chain has TRBV2 and TRBJ1-3; no reliable D call. V dropped 6 bases and J dropped 0 bases, with 9 bases sitting between them. Germline CDR1 SNHLY, CDR2 FYNNEI. The CDR3 runs to 14 residues. This chain's CDR3 is CASRAGGSGNTIYF. CDR3 DNA sequence: TGTGCCAGCAGAGCAGGCGGCTCTGGAAACACCATATATTTT.

This clonotype was observed a few times. The chain employs TRBV4-1 and TRBJ1-1; maybe TRBD1 (5 bases). Trimming shortened V by 1 base and J by 1 base, and 7 bases separated the two germline ends. CDR1 and CDR2 from the germline V gene are MGHRA and YSYEKL. CDR3 length equals 14 residues. This CDR3 reads CASSQGRANTEAFF. The CDR3 nucleotides are TGCGCCAGCAGCCAAGGCAGGGCGAACACTGAAGCTTTCTTT.

This clonotype was seen ten or more times. V usage is TRBV13 and J usage is TRBJ1-2; D ambiguous. CDR3 length equals 14 residues. The germline V and J ends were trimmed by 5 bases and 12 bases, with 22 bases remaining between them. Germline values: CDR1 PRHDT, CDR2 FYEKMQ (reference sequence). The CDR3 loop is CASSLQPVLYENTF. The CDR3 DNA follows: TGTGCCAGCAGCCTACAACCGGTTCTTTATGAGAACACCTTC.

V and J are TRBV20-1 and TRBJ1-1, with a weak D call TRBD1 (5 bases). V gave up 5 bases and J gave up 10 bases, with 26 bases separating them. Germline CDR1 reads DFQATT; CDR2 reads SNEGSKA (reference sequence). The CDR3 runs to 15 residues. The CDR3 sequence: CSALTISIGAVGAFF. The CDR3 coding sequence is TGCAGTGCTCTGACGATCTCAATCGGGGCGGTTGGAGCTTTCTTT.

The sample holds a few counts of this clonotype. The V call is TRBV3-1, the J call TRBJ2-3; D call uncertain. This CDR3 has 13 residues. V was clipped by 3 bases and J by 3 bases, with 7 bases between them. Germline CDR1 LGHDT, CDR2 YNNKEL (reference sequence). In DNA, the CDR3 is TGTGCCAGCAGCCATCTGGGGACAGATACGCAGTATTTT. Amino acid sequence: CASSHLGTDTQYF.

The CDR3: CASSFRSGYTF. CDR3 DNA sequence: TGTGCCAGCAGTTTTAGGTCGGGCTACACCTTC. This sequence joins TRBV12-3 or TRBV12-4 and TRBJ1-2; D is undetermined. Trimming shortened V by 3 bases and J by 8 bases, and 7 bases separated the two germline ends. This CDR3 spans 11 amino acids.

V gene TRBV7-9 combines with J gene TRBJ2-2; 15 bases are a match to TRBD2. This CDR3 is built from 18 residues. Germline CDR1 SEHNR, CDR2 FQNEAQ (reference sequence). The V segment lost 6 bases and the J segment 6 bases; nucleotides outside the gene matches: 11. CDR3 sequence (DNA): TGTGCCAGCAGTTGGGGACTAGCGGGGGGCCTCCCTCCCGGGGAGCTGTTTTTT. Translating gives CASSWGLAGGLPPGELFF.

V is TRBV14 and J is TRBJ2-7, with D unclear. The CDR3 extends over 11 amino acids. Germline CDR1 and CDR2: SGHDN and FVKESK. V was shortened by 2 bases and J by 3 bases, with 2 bases between the two germline ends. CDR3 protein: CASSQYYEQYF. The DNA of the CDR3 is TGTGCCAGCAGCCAATACTACGAGCAGTACTTC.